This T cell receptor (beta chain) was sequenced during a study of CD8 T cells in ankylosing spondylitis. General study points: Both synovial fluid and blood in reactive arthritis had previously been reported to carry some motif variants. Seemingly characteristic of ankylosing spondylitis blood was a TCR beta motif consisting of eight highly homologous variants. Researchers report that disease-linked clones proved CD8+ and relatively rare in peripheral blood. Clones tied to disease were said to be significantly enriched in matched ankylosing spondylitis synovial fluid.

As concerns this clonotype: Its antigen remains unidentified.

Quantitative molecular-barcoded 5'-RACE generated the TCR beta libraries. One entry per CDR3 protein, called by TCRdb with MiXCR from the 5' RACE reads. This sample has over 600,000 distinct CDR3 sequences, with roughly 19% found just once. The V gene's germline CDR1 is SQVTM and CDR2 ANQGSEA. This CDR3 is built from 11 residues. Trimming removed 3 bases from V and 8 bases from J, with 7 bases in between. Sequenced: blood, either unsorted or a sorted T cell fraction (not recorded which). This chain connects TRBV29-1 to TRBJ1-4; D is unclear. The source is a male donor with ankylosing spondylitis. The CDR3 DNA follows: TGCAGCGTTGATGAGGGAGAAAAACTGTTTTTT. Protein: CSVDEGEKLFF. Based on the CDR3 plus reference TRBV29-1 and TRBJ1-4, the full variable domain is SAVISQKPSRDICQRGTSLTIQCQVDSQVTMMFWYRQQPGQSLTLIATANQGSEATYESGFVIDKFPISRPNLTFSTLTVSNMSPEDSSIYLCSVDEGEKLFFGSGTQLSVL.